The clone carrying this TCR beta chain has ten or more counts. Its cognate antigen is unknown. This specimen belongs to a study of T cells after yellow fever vaccination. Study-wide results and limits: Across the CD4 and CD8 compartments, a small share of clonotypes was present in both. The booster response re-showed most primary clones: approximately 95% CD4, roughly 91% CD8. The secondary response showed a weaker magnitude and a faster peak, day 5 versus 15.

In making TCR cDNA, 5'RACE template switching added a universal primer site and UMIs to it. MiXCR was run by TCRdb on the 5' RACE reads, yielding one entry per CDR3 protein. The sample lists some 600,000 distinct CDR3 sequences; roughly an eighth were seen once. The CDR3 has 14 residues. CDR1 is SGHTA, CDR2 FQGNSA, per germline. V was pared by 1 base and J by 1 base, with 6 bases between. Sequencing used PBMCs, obtained on the day of the yellow fever booster vaccination. The chain employs TRBV7-2 and TRBJ2-3; perhaps TRBD1 as D (5 bases). This sequence originates from a young man who received the YFV17D yellow fever vaccine. The CDR3 is CASSLEGGTDTQYF. CDR3 sequence (DNA): TGTGCCAGCAGCTTAGAAGGGGGCACAGATACGCAGTATTTT.